The present T cell receptor beta chain was sequenced within a study of glioma-infiltrating T cells after dendritic cell vaccination. The time point denotes: after dendritic cell vaccination, including at tumor progression/relapse. The protocol was immunoSEQ multiplex PCR, while the TCRdb copy is restricted to in-frame clones and leaves out a portion. The repertoire holds tens of thousands of clones, with around 91% as singletons. This clone was seen only a few times. The sample in question was blood, obtained after dendritic cell vaccination. The TCR was taken from a human donor with glioblastoma.

The CDR3 loop reads CASSLYLSSSGETQYF. CDR3 sequence (DNA): TGCGCCAGCAGCCTCTACCTTAGCTCCTCGGGAGAGACCCAGTACTTC. This chain connects TRBV4-3 to TRBJ2-5; D unclear. Germline V gene sequence: CDR1 LGHNA, CDR2 YSLEER. Trimming stripped 4 bases from V and 4 bases from J, with 19 bases between. The CDR3 runs to 16 residues.